A selection of T cell receptor beta chains follows, all from one sample in a study of blood T cell repertoires in COVID-19. The repertoire was sequenced with immunoSEQ multiplex PCR; TCRdb's copy has only in-frame clones and lacks some. The table shows roughly 190,000 clones, with about 85% occurring only once. Material: peripheral blood. The receptors originated from an older woman with acute or convalescent COVID-19. Each CDR3 is given without its conserved first and last residue. A D gene is named only where the DNA matches it firmly.

v_gene: TRBV9; d_gene: NA; CDR3aa: ASSGFQGYSNQPQH
v_gene: TRBV2; d_gene: NA; CDR3aa: ASTRTYNEQF
v_gene: TRBV24-1; d_gene: NA; CDR3aa: ATSDQRGSGANVLT
v_gene: TRBV15; d_gene: TRBD1; CDR3aa: ATSRPGTGGPGYT
v_gene: TRBV29-1; d_gene: NA; CDR3aa: SVVRARQETQY
v_gene: TRBV7-6; d_gene: NA; CDR3aa: ASSQGFRQGGETQY
v_gene: TRBV6-1; d_gene: TRBD1; CDR3aa: ASSETGGNQPQH
v_gene: TRBV18; d_gene: NA; CDR3aa: ASSPSAYEQY
v_gene: TRBV28; d_gene: TRBD1; CDR3aa: ASSYPGQGNNQPQH
v_gene: TRBV19; d_gene: NA; CDR3aa: ATGTPNSPLH
v_gene: TRBV28; d_gene: TRBD1; CDR3aa: ASSTFGQGGATSPLH
v_gene: TRBV19; d_gene: NA; CDR3aa: ASIRGANTNEKLF
v_gene: TRBV5-1; d_gene: NA; CDR3aa: ASSLGSAPLREQF
v_gene: TRBV19; d_gene: NA; CDR3aa: ASSIGQDQPQH
v_gene: TRBV25-1; d_gene: NA; CDR3aa: ASSGVSSGNTIY
v_gene: TRBV2; d_gene: NA; CDR3aa: ASSEPGVTGELF
v_gene: TRBV6-2/TRBV6-3; d_gene: NA; CDR3aa: ASSGRVYSNQPQH
v_gene: TRBV21-1; d_gene: NA; CDR3aa: AIVTSSPRDIGYNEQF
v_gene: TRBV3-1/TRBV3-2; d_gene: TRBD2; CDR3aa: ASSPLAGSSSF
v_gene: TRBV2; d_gene: TRBD2; CDR3aa: ASSPGGLAGDKY